Sequencing of this T cell receptor (beta chain) was carried out in a study of Ad26.COV2.S vaccination and SARS-CoV-2 variants. The wider study: In the study, Ad26.COV2.S was injected intramuscularly once, or twice 56 days apart.

Treatment described: some 20 received Ad26.COV2.S at low or high dose, single or two shots; roughly five received placebo; per-sample allocation not given. Specimens were obtained on day 63 following the first vaccine or placebo injection. V was pared by 4 bases and J by 3 bases, with 9 bases of the junction left unmatched. The CDR3 runs to 18 residues. Germline V CDR1 and CDR2: ENHRY, SYGVKD. This clone has a single count. Measured with immunoSEQ multiplex PCR; TCRdb has only the in-frame clones, and not every one. The sample shows about 320,000 clones, roughly 80% of them seen only once. The TCR comes from a person aged 18-60 years who received the Ad26.COV2.S COVID-19 vaccine or a placebo. The sequencing used peripheral blood, collected in a trial of Ad26.COV2.S vaccine versus placebo. The V gene is TRBV10-3, the J gene TRBJ2-2; the match to TRBD1 covers 12 bases. The DNA for the CDR3 is TGTGCCATCAGTGCGGAGTCCGGGACAGGGGGCGACACCGGGGAGCTGTTTTTT. It specifies CAISAESGTGGDTGELFF.